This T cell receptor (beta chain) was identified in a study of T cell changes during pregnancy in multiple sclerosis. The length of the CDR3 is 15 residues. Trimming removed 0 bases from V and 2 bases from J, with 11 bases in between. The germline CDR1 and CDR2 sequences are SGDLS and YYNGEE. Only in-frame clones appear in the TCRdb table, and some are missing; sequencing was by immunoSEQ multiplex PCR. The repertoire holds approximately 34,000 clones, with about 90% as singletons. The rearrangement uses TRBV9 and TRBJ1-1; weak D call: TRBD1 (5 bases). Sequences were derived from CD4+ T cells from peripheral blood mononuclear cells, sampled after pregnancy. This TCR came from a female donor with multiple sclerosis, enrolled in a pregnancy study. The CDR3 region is CASSVEDSKNTEAFF. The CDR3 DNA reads TGTGCCAGCAGCGTAGAAGACAGTAAAAACACTGAAGCTTTCTTT.